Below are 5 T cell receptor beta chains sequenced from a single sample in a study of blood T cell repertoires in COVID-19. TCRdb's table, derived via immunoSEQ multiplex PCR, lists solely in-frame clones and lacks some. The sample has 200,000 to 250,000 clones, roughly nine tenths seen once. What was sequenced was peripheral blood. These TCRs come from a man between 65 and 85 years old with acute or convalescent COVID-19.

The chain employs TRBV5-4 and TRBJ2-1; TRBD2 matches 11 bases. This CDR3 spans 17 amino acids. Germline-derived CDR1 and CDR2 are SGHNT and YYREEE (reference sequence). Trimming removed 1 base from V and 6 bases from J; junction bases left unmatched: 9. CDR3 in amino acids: CASSLLTGTSGANEQFF. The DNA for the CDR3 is TGTGCCAGCAGCTTGCTCACCGGGACTAGCGGAGCCAATGAGCAGTTCTTC.

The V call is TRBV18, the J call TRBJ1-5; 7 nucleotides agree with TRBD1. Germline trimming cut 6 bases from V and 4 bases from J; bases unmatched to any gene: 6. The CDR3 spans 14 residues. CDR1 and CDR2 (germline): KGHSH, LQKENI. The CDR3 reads CASSVGQNNQPQHF. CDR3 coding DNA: TGTGCCAGCTCGGTGGGACAGAATAATCAGCCCCAGCATTTT.

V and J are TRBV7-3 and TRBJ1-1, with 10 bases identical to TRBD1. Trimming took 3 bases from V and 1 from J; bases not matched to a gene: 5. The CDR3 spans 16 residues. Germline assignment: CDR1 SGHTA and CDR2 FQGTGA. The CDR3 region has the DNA TGTGCCAGCAGCTTGACCGGGACAGGGGCGAACACTGAAGCTTTCTTT. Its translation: CASSLTGTGANTEAFF.

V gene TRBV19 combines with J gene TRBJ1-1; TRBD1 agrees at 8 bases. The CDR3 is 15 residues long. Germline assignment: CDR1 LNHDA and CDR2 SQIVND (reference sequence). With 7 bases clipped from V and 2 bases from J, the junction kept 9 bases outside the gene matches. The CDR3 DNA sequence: TGTGCCAGTACTTCAATGGACAGGGTCAACACTGAAGCTTTCTTT. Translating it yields CASTSMDRVNTEAFF.

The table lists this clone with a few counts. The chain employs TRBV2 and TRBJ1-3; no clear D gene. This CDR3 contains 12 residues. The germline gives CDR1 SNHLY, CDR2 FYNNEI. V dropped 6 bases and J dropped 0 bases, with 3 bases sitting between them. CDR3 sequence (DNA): TGTGCCAGCAGCTTCTCTGGAAACACCATATATTTT. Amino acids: CASSFSGNTIYF.